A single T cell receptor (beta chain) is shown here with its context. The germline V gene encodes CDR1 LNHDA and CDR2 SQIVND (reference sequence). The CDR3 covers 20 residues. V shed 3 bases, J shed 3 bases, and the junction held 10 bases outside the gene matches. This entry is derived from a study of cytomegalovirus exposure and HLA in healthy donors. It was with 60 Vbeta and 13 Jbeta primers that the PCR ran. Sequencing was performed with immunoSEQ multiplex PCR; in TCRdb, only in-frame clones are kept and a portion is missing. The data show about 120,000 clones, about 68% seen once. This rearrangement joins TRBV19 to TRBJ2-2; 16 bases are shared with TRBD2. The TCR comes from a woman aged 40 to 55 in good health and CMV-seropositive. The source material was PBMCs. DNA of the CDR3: TGTGCCAGTAGTATCCTACCGCCCGGGACTAGCGGGAGGGACACCGGGGAGCTGTTTTTT. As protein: CASSILPPGTSGRDTGELFF. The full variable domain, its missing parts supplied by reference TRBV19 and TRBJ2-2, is DGGITQSPKYLFRKEGQNVTLSCEQNLNHDAMYWYRQDPGQGLRLIYYSQIVNDFQKGDIAEGYSVSREKKESFPLTVTSAQKNPTAFYLCASSILPPGTSGRDTGELFFGEGSRLTVL.